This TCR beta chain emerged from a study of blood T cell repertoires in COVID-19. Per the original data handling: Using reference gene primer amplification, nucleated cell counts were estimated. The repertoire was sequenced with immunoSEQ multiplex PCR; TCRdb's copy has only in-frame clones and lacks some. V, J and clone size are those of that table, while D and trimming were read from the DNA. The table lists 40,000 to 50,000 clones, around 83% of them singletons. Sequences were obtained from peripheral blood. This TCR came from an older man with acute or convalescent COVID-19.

The CDR3 DNA is TGTGCCAGCAGCTTGCGAAGTCCTAGAAACACCGGGGAGCTGTTTTTT. This codes for CASSLRSPRNTGELFF. The chain employs TRBV11-2 and TRBJ2-2; D remains unclear. CDR1 and CDR2 (germline): SGHAT, FQNNGV. This CDR3 has 16 amino acids. V was clipped by 3 bases and J by 2 bases, with 13 bases between them.